Below are 21 T cell receptor beta chains sequenced from a single sample in a study of T cell responses to AZD1222 COVID-19 vaccine. Sequencing was performed with immunoSEQ multiplex PCR; in TCRdb, only in-frame clones are kept and a portion is missing. Of about 170,000 clones in the sample, about nine tenths were seen once. This specimen was peripheral blood, taken 28 days after the second dose of the MenACWY control vaccine. The receptors come from an adult who received the MenACWY meningococcal vaccine as a control.

In its sample, this clone was seen once. The J gene is TRBJ2-2, the V gene TRBV4-3; the D gene is possibly TRBD2 (6 bases). The germline V and J ends were trimmed by 2 bases and 8 bases, with 15 bases remaining between them. Per germline, CDR1 LGHNA and CDR2 YSLEER. The CDR3 is 15 amino acids. CDR3 in amino acids: CASSQWRDTIGELFF. The CDR3 DNA reads TGCGCCAGCAGCCAATGGCGGGATACTATAGGGGAGCTGTTTTTT.

V and J are TRBV9 and TRBJ2-1, with 8 bases identical to TRBD1. This CDR3 spans 16 amino acids. Germline V gives CDR1 SGDLS, CDR2 YYNGEE. V was pared by 3 bases and J by 1 base, with 6 bases of the junction left unmatched. CDR3 sequence reads: CASSGHRGASYNEQFF. The CDR3 coding sequence is TGTGCCAGCAGCGGCCACAGGGGGGCTTCCTACAATGAGCAGTTCTTC.

This clone occurred once. J is TRBJ2-1 and V is TRBV28; D call uncertain. The CDR3 is made up of 12 amino acids. CDR1 is MDHEN and CDR2 is SYDVKM in the germline V gene. The V end was cut by 6 bases, the J end by 1 base, with 4 bases between. The CDR3 sequence is CASSLSYNEQFF. DNA for the CDR3: TGTGCCAGCAGCCTTTCCTACAATGAGCAGTTCTTC.

J is TRBJ2-2 and V is TRBV11-3, with a weak D call TRBD1 (5 bases). Germline assignment: CDR1 SGHNT and CDR2 YENEEA. This CDR3 is built from 14 residues. Trimming removed 3 bases at V and 1 base at J, with 6 bases between. The DNA for the CDR3 is TGTGCCAGCAGCTTTCAGGGGAACACCGGGGAGCTGTTTTTT. Translation gives CASSFQGNTGELFF. Filled out from reference TRBV11-3 and TRBJ2-2, the complete variable domain reads EAGVVQSPRYKIIEKKQPVAFWCNPISGHNTLYWYLQNLGQGPELLIRYENEEAVDDSQLPKDRFSAERLKGVDSTLKIQPAELGDSAVYLCASSFQGNTGELFFGEGSRLTVL.

V and J are TRBV27 and TRBJ1-1, with 10 bases that match TRBD1. J was trimmed by 5 bases and V by 6 bases; bases with no gene match: 3. The germline gives CDR1 MNHEY, CDR2 SMNVEV (reference sequence). The CDR3 has 13 residues. CDR3 in amino acids: CASRGTGATEAFF. For the CDR3, the DNA is TGTGCCAGCAGAGGGACAGGGGCAACTGAAGCTTTCTTT.

The genes are TRBV28 and TRBJ2-1, with TRBD2 identical over 7 bases. The CDR3 runs to 15 residues. Germline V CDR1 and CDR2: MDHEN, SYDVKM. The V gene end was trimmed by 3 bases and the J gene end by 5 bases; junction bases not matched to a gene: 7. The CDR3 sequence: CASSFQAGMNNEQFF. The DNA for the CDR3 is TGTGCCAGCAGTTTCCAAGCGGGGATGAACAATGAGCAGTTCTTC. The whole variable domain, filled in from reference TRBV28 and TRBJ2-1, reads DVKVTQSSRYLVKRTGEKVFLECVQDMDHENMFWYRQDPGLGLRLIYFSYDVKMKEKGDIPEGYSVSREKKERFSLILESASTNQTSMYLCASSFQAGMNNEQFFGPGTRLTVL.

This clone has a single count. The chain couples TRBV27 to TRBJ1-6, with 7 bases matching TRBD1. V was pared by 8 bases and J by 7 bases, with 2 bases of the junction left unmatched. CDR1 and CDR2 from the germline V gene are MNHEY and SMNVEV (reference sequence). The CDR3 totals 12 residues. CDR3 sequence reads: CASWDSNSPLHF. The CDR3 DNA reads TGTGCCAGCTGGGACAGCAATTCACCCCTCCACTTT.

The chain joins TRBV5-1 to TRBJ2-3; 14 nucleotides line up with TRBD2. Germline-derived CDR1 and CDR2 are SGHRS and YFSETQ. V gave up 4 bases and J gave up 5 bases; unmatched junction bases: 6. The CDR3 sequence is 16 residues long. In nucleotides, the CDR3 is TGCGCCAGCAGCCCGTCCGGACTAGCGGGAGGAGATACGCAGTATTTT. This gives the protein CASSPSGLAGGDTQYF.

This clone was seen just once. DNA of the CDR3: TGCGCCAGCCGAATAGCGGGGAGCTCCTACGAGCAGTACTTC. Encoded protein: CASRIAGSSYEQYF. This chain joins TRBV5-1 and TRBJ2-7; 8 nucleotides agree with TRBD2. The CDR3 has 14 amino acids. Per the germline V gene, CDR1 is SGHRS and CDR2 is YFSETQ. Trimming took 7 bases from V and 0 from J; bases not matched to a gene: 6.

The chain carries TRBV27 and TRBJ2-7; 7 bases line up with TRBD1. V dropped 1 base and J dropped 3; count of bases not matched to a gene: 3. Germline CDR1 and CDR2: MNHEY and SMNVEV (reference sequence). This CDR3 region has 14 residues. CDR3 in amino acids: CASSLFQGDYEQYF. As DNA, the CDR3 is TGTGCCAGCAGTTTATTTCAGGGGGACTACGAGCAGTACTTC.

The J gene is TRBJ1-2, the V gene TRBV6-5; D is unresolved. Looked up from germline, CDR1 is MNHEY and CDR2 is SVGAGI. The CDR3 has 13 residues. Trimming removed 6 bases from V and 8 bases from J, with 16 bases in between. DNA of the CDR3: TGTGCCAGCAGGGCCGGGTTAAAAGGGGGCTACACCTTC. It specifies CASRAGLKGGYTF.

The gene calls are TRBV7-2 and TRBJ2-1, with D tentatively TRBD2 (6 bases). Germline CDR1 reads SGHTA; CDR2 reads FQGNSA. CDR3 length: 15 residues. With 1 base removed from V and 0 bases from J, the gap between germline ends came to 7 bases. CDR3 in amino acids: CASSLDGGSYNEQFF. The CDR3 DNA is TGTGCCAGCAGCTTAGACGGGGGCTCCTACAATGAGCAGTTCTTC.

The genes are TRBV28 and TRBJ1-1, with D perhaps TRBD1 (5 bases). Germline CDR1 and CDR2: MDHEN and SYDVKM. The CDR3 contains 15 residues. Trimming shortened V by 4 bases and J by 4 bases, and 16 bases separated the two germline ends. The CDR3 coding sequence is TGTGCCAGCAGTTCGCCCACATTGGGGGGCACTGAAGCTTTCTTT. Protein: CASSSPTLGGTEAFF.

This chain connects TRBV3-1 (or the pseudogene TRBV3-2) to TRBJ1-1; the D is unclear. The germline V gene has CDR1 LGHDT and CDR2 YNNKEL (reference sequence). The V end lost 4 bases, the J end lost 6 bases, and 15 bases lay between the germline ends. The CDR3 is 14 residues long. CDR3 in amino acids: CASSLGSEPAEAFF. Written as DNA, the CDR3 is TGTGCCAGCAGCCTCGGGTCAGAGCCTGCTGAAGCTTTCTTT.

The chain uses TRBV7-2 and TRBJ2-3; D is unclear. Germline-derived CDR1 and CDR2 are SGHTA and FQGNSA. Trimming removed 5 bases from V and 4 bases from J, with 10 bases in between. The CDR3 totals 13 residues. CDR3 nucleotides: TGTGCCAGCAGCGATGGCACCCCAGATACGCAGTATTTT. It codes for CASSDGTPDTQYF.

The gene calls are TRBV5-4 and TRBJ2-1; TRBD2 agrees at 9 bases. Unmatched junction bases numbered 11, after V lost 4 bases and J lost 0 bases. CDR3 size: 18 residues. Per germline, CDR1 SGHNT and CDR2 YYREEE (reference sequence). CDR3 nucleotide sequence: TGTGCCAGCAGCCCCGCGGGGGGCGGGAGGGCCTCCTACAATGAGCAGTTCTTC. Translating gives CASSPAGGGRASYNEQFF.

V is TRBV28 and J is TRBJ1-1; perhaps TRBD1 as D (5 bases). Germline CDR1 reads MDHEN; CDR2 reads SYDVKM. The CDR3 is 16 amino acids. Trimming took 3 bases from V and 4 from J, leaving 18 bases between them. The CDR3 nucleotides are TGTGCCAGCAGTTTGGGTGGGAACGGTGGGGGCACTGAAGCTTTCTTT. This codes for CASSLGGNGGGTEAFF.

The V call is TRBV6-5, the J call TRBJ1-1; D unresolved. Trimming stripped 5 bases from V and 1 base from J, with 8 bases between. The CDR3 sequence is 13 residues long. CDR1 and CDR2 (germline): MNHEY, SVGAGI. The CDR3 DNA reads as TGTGCCAGCAGTAGGACGGCGAACACTGAAGCTTTCTTT. Amino acid sequence: CASSRTANTEAFF.

The V gene is TRBV6-2 or TRBV6-3, the J gene TRBJ2-5; weak D call: TRBD1 (5 bases). Trimming left V 2 bases short and J 2 bases short, with 12 bases between. This CDR3 region has 15 residues. Germline loops: CDR1 MNHEY, CDR2 SVGEGT. The CDR3 DNA reads TGTGCCAGCAGTTACCCACAGGTGATGCAAGAGACCCAGTACTTC. Translating gives CASSYPQVMQETQYF.

This sequence joins TRBV7-9 and TRBJ2-3, with D unresolved. Between the trimmed V and J ends, which lost 4 bases and 4 bases, there was a span of 6 bases. The V gene's germline CDR1 is SEHNR and CDR2 FQNEAQ (reference sequence). The CDR3 covers 12 residues. The CDR3 loop is CASSYDPDTQYF. The CDR3 DNA is TGTGCCAGCAGCTACGACCCAGATACGCAGTATTTT.

The chain joins TRBV19 to TRBJ1-1, with TRBD1 matching over 7 bases. The CDR3 totals 16 residues. V trimming: 3 bases; J trimming: 3 bases; junction bases outside the gene matches: 10. From germline, CDR1 is LNHDA and CDR2 SQIVND (reference sequence). The CDR3 DNA is TGTGCCAGTAGTATGGTGTCTGGCAGGGGGGACACTGAAGCTTTCTTT. Translation gives CASSMVSGRGDTEAFF.